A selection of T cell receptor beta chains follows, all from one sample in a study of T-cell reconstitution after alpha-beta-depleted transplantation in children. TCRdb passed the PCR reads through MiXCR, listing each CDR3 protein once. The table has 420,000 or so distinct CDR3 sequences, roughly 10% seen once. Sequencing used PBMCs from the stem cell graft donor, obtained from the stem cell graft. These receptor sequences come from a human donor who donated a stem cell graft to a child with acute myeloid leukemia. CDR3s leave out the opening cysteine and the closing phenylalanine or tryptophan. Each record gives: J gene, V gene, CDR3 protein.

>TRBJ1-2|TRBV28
ASSLANSYGYT
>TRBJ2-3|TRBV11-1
ASSLGRFHLTPSTDTQY
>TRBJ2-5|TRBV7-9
ASSPRPEPPQETQY
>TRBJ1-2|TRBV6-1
ASSRGADYGYT
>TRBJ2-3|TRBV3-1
ASSLQGLSPDTQY
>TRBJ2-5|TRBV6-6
ASSYPNSETQY
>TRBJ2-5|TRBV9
ASSVDVLGTQY
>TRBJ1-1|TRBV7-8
ASSLLSTAAVEAF
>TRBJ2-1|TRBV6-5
ASSHQVAGTNNEQF
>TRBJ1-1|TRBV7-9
ASSHKVGTNTEAF
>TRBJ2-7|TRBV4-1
ASSPGSGPYEQY
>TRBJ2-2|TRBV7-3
ASSPGLAGGQPNTGELF